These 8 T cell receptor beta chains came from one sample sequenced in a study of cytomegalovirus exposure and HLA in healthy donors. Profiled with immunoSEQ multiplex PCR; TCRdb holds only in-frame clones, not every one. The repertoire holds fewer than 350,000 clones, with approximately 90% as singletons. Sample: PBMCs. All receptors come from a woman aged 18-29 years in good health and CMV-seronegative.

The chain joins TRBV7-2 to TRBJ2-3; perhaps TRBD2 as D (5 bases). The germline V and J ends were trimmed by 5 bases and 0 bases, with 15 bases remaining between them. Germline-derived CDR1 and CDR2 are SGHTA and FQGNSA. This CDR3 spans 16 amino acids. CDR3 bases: TGTGCCAGCAGCCCCCCCAGGACTTCTAGCACAGATACGCAGTATTTT. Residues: CASSPPRTSSTDTQYF.

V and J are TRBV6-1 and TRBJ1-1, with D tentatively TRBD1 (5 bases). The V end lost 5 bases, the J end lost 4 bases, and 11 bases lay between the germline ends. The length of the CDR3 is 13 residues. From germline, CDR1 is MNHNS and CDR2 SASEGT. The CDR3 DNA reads TGTGCCAGCAGTATTACCCAGGGCACTGAAGCTTTCTTT. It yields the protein CASSITQGTEAFF.

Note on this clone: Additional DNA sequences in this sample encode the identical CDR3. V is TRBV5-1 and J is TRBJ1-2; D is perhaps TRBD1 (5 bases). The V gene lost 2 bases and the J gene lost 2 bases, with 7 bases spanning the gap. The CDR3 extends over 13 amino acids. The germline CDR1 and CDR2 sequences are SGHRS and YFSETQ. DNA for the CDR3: TGCGCCAGCAGCTTATCAGGGAACTATGGCTACACCTTC. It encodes CASSLSGNYGYTF.

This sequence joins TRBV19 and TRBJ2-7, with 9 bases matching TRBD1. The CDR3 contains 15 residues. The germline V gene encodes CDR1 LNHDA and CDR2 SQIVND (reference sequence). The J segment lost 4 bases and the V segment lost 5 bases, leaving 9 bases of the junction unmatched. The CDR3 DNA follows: TGTGCCAGTAGTCACCCGGGACAGGGAGTTTACGAGCAGTACTTC. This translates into CASSHPGQGVYEQYF.

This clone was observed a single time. CDR3 coding DNA: TGTGCCAGCCGCTACCAGCCCAGCTCGGGAAGGGACTACAATGAGCAGTTCTTC. It is translated as CASRYQPSSGRDYNEQFF. V usage is TRBV27 and J usage is TRBJ2-1, with D possibly being TRBD2 (5 bases). Trimming pared 8 bases from V and 3 bases from J, leaving 26 bases between. The CDR3 has 18 amino acids. Germline assignment: CDR1 MNHEY and CDR2 SMNVEV (reference sequence).

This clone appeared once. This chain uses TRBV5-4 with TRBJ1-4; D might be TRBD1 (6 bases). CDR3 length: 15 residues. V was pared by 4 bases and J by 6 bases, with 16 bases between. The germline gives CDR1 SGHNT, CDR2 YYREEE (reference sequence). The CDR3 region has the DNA TGTGCCAGCAGCCAGTCAGGGGCATATGATGAAAAACTGTTTTTT. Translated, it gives CASSQSGAYDEKLFF.

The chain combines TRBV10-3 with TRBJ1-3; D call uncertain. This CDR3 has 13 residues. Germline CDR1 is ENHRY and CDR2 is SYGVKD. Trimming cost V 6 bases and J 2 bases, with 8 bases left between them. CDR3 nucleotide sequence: TGTGCCATCAGCGGGGTCCCTGGAAACACCATATATTTT. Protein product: CAISGVPGNTIYF.

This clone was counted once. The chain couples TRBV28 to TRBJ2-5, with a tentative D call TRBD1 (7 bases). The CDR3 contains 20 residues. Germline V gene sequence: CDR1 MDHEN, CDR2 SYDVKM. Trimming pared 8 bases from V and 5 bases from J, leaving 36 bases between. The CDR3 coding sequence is TGTGCCAGCGAAAGCCCCTGGCAGGGGGAACCGACTAGGCAGGTGGAGACCCAGTACTTC. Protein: CASESPWQGEPTRQVETQYF.